This T cell receptor (beta chain) was sequenced in a study of T cell repertoires in cytomegalovirus infection. At the level of the study: The public TCR beta signatures pointed to both CMV infection and matching HLA type. Study observations and caveats: Carriage of CMV together with the relevant HLA was identifiable through cumulative public TCR beta family frequency. CMV-specific HLA-C-restricted TCR beta clonotypes dominated the ex vivo response.

A single record per CDR3 protein comes from TCRdb applying MiXCR to the reads. The sample yields approximately 770,000 distinct CDR3 sequences, about 28% seen once. There are a few counts of this clonotype. No antigen is known for it. Per the germline V gene, CDR1 is SGHTA and CDR2 is FQGNSA. This CDR3 region has 15 residues. Trimming stripped 4 bases from V and 0 bases from J, with 11 bases between. This chain joins TRBV7-2 and TRBJ2-3; weak D call: TRBD2 (5 bases). The material was cultured CD8+ T cells from PBMCs, obtained from culture after CMV antigen stimulation. The TCR was taken from a human donor in good health (CMV status not recorded). Some clones in this sample may be carry-over from other donors' samples. CDR3 residues: CASSWTAASTDTQYF. For the CDR3, the DNA is TGTGCCAGCAGCTGGACTGCCGCTAGCACAGATACGCAGTATTTT.